Here is one T cell receptor (beta chain) with its context. Trimming took 0 bases from V and 6 from J, leaving 8 bases between them. CDR3 length: 14 residues. Germline loops: CDR1 SGHTA, CDR2 FQGTGA. The data derive from a study of blood T cell repertoires in COVID-19. In the study overall: Acute-phase and convalescent COVID-19 samples originated in the United States, Italy and Spain. PBMCs, B-cell-depleted T cells, or T cells were the source of the cDNA or gDNA that made up the material.

As originally analysed: Nucleated cell counts were estimated from reference gene primer amplification. TCRdb's copy holds only in-frame clones and misses some; the assay was immunoSEQ multiplex PCR. That table furnishes V, J and clone size, whereas the DNA furnished D and trimming. The sample has roughly 63,000 clones, around 79% seen once; the top ten hold roughly a third. This TCR was recovered from a human donor in a cohort sampled during active COVID-19. The V and J genes are TRBV7-3 and TRBJ2-2; tentative D call: TRBD1 (6 bases). The sample comprised peripheral blood. The CDR3 region has the DNA TGTGCCAGCAGCTTAACAGGGGGACCCGGGGAGCTGTTTTTT. Translating it yields CASSLTGGPGELFF.